Below, 16 T cell receptor beta chains from the same sample are listed, as sequenced in a study of siplizumab effects on memory and regulatory T cells. The method was immunoSEQ multiplex PCR; TCRdb's version includes in-frame clones alone and lacks a portion of them. The profile shows 92,000 or so clones, 80% to 90% of them singletons. Sample: CD4+ T cells sorted from blood. All receptors come from a human donor in good health.

This clone was detected once. The V gene is TRBV11-3, the J gene TRBJ1-2; possible D gene TRBD1, 6 bases. Per the germline V gene, CDR1 is SGHNT and CDR2 is YENEEA. V dropped 3 bases and J dropped 7 bases, with 12 bases sitting between them. The CDR3 covers 13 residues. CDR3 region: CASSFTGIFGYTF. The CDR3 DNA reads as TGTGCCAGCAGCTTTACAGGGATCTTTGGCTACACCTTC.

The CDR3 nucleotides read TGCGCCAGCATCGCCCCAGGGCGGGGGAACACTGAAGCTTTCTTT. Residues: CASIAPGRGNTEAFF. The genes are TRBV4-1 and TRBJ1-1; tentatively, D is TRBD1 (5 bases). Trimming cost V 7 bases and J 1 base, with 16 bases left between them. The CDR3 has 15 residues. Germline values: CDR1 MGHRA, CDR2 YSYEKL.

The V call is TRBV7-8, the J call TRBJ1-3; the D gene is possibly TRBD1 (6 bases). The V gene's germline CDR1 is SGHVS and CDR2 FQNEAQ. The CDR3 runs 15 residues. The germline V and J ends were trimmed by 1 base and 8 bases, with 15 bases remaining between them. CDR3 in amino acids: CASSLEGRGRDTIYF. DNA for the CDR3: TGTGCCAGCAGCTTAGAAGGCAGGGGCAGGGACACCATATATTTT.

In regard to this clone: The germline gene is not matched at one end of the junction; a read error may be the cause. CDR3 residues: CASTLGGAGELFF. For the CDR3, the DNA is TGTGCCAGCACCTTAGGGGGCGCCGGGGAGCTGTTTTTT. V and J are TRBV11-3 and TRBJ2-2; 7 bases match TRBD1. Germline V lookup: CDR1 SGHNT, CDR2 YENEEA. This CDR3 has 13 residues.

A word on this clone: The CDR3 carries no conserved terminal phenylalanine or tryptophan, so it likely arises from a read error. No DNA is shown, since the ends of the CDR3 on it are uncertain; the CDR3 is the one TCRdb lists. This chain uses TRBV7-2 with TRBJ2-7; no check of the table's D call, TRBD2, against the DNA was made. Including both end residues, the CDR3 is 13 amino acids long. The germline gives CDR1 SGHTA, CDR2 FQGNSA. The CDR3 spells CASSPRLAGAPTL.

V usage is TRBV19 and J usage is TRBJ1-5, with D unclear. CDR3 size: 12 residues. Germline assignment: CDR1 LNHDA and CDR2 SQIVND (reference sequence). V was pared by 6 bases and J by 4 bases, with 7 bases between. CDR3 sequence (DNA): TGTGCCAGTAGCCGAATGAATCAGCCCCAGCATTTT. Amino acid sequence: CASSRMNQPQHF.

V is TRBV10-3 and J is TRBJ2-3, with 9 bases aligning to TRBD1. From germline, CDR1 is ENHRY and CDR2 SYGVKD. Unmatched junction bases numbered 2, after V lost 3 bases and J lost 1 base. The CDR3 contains 15 residues. CDR3 DNA sequence: TGTGCCATCAGTGACAGGACAGGGGGCACAGATACGCAGTATTTT. Its protein is CAISDRTGGTDTQYF.

The chain employs TRBV29-1 and TRBJ2-5; D is ambiguous. CDR3 length: 12 residues. V was cut by 3 bases and J by 4 bases, with 9 bases left in between. Germline CDR1 SQVTM, CDR2 ANQGSEA. The CDR3 here is CSVDPHPETQYF. DNA of the CDR3: TGCAGCGTTGACCCCCATCCAGAGACCCAGTACTTC.

The chain recombines TRBV5-4 with TRBJ2-7; 8 nucleotides line up with TRBD2. Trimming cost V 4 bases and J 5 bases; bases outside gene matches: 11. The CDR3 extends over 15 amino acids. Per the germline V gene, CDR1 is SGHNT and CDR2 is YYREEE (reference sequence). The CDR3 reads CASSLTSGPPNEQYF. CDR3 DNA: TGTGCCAGCAGCCTCACTAGCGGTCCGCCCAACGAGCAGTACTTC. Complete variable domain (other parts from reference TRBV5-4 and TRBJ2-7): ETGVTQSPTHLIKTRGQQVTLRCSSQSGHNTVSWYQQALGQGPQFIFQYYREEENGRGNFPPRFSGLQFPNYSSELNVNALELDDSALYLCASSLTSGPPNEQYFGPGTRLTVT.

V gene TRBV7-2 combines with J gene TRBJ1-4; no definite D call. This CDR3 comprises 15 residues. Trimming pared 2 bases from V and 0 bases from J, leaving 7 bases between. The germline gives CDR1 SGHTA, CDR2 FQGNSA. The CDR3 DNA follows: TGTGCCAGCAGCTTAACCCGGGCAACTAATGAAAAACTGTTTTTT. This gives the protein CASSLTRATNEKLFF.

This clone was recorded once. J is TRBJ2-1 and V is TRBV5-1, with D possibly being TRBD1 (5 bases). This CDR3 region has 14 residues. The V gene's germline CDR1 is SGHRS and CDR2 YFSETQ. The V end lost 2 bases, the J end lost 8 bases, and 14 bases lay between the germline ends. CDR3 sequence: CASSFQGRVDEQFF. CDR3 in DNA: TGCGCCAGCAGCTTTCAGGGAAGGGTCGATGAGCAGTTCTTC.

The genes are TRBV2 and TRBJ2-5, with unresolved D. V shed 6 bases and J shed 2 bases, with 4 bases lying between them. CDR1 is SNHLY and CDR2 is FYNNEI in the germline V gene. The CDR3 is 11 amino acids. The DNA for the CDR3 is TGTGCCAGCAGCCCTCAAGAGACCCAGTACTTC. Protein: CASSPQETQYF.

This clone was picked up one time. V usage is TRBV6-1 and J usage is TRBJ2-7; 8 bases are a match to TRBD1. The CDR3 covers 15 residues. The J segment lost 3 bases and the V segment lost 6 bases, leaving 10 bases of the junction unmatched. Germline V gene lookup returns CDR1 MNHNS and CDR2 SASEGT. Written as DNA, the CDR3 is TGTGCCAGCAGGCCCGGGCAGGGGGCGAACTACGAGCAGTACTTC. It yields the protein CASRPGQGANYEQYF.

The chain links TRBV5-4 to TRBJ2-7; D remains unclear. Germline V gene data show CDR1 as SGHNT and CDR2 as YYREEE (reference sequence). The CDR3 contains 11 residues. With 3 bases removed from V and 3 bases from J, the gap between germline ends came to 4 bases. The CDR3 DNA sequence: TGTGCCAGCAGCTCTGGCTACGAGCAGTACTTC. Translating it yields CASSSGYEQYF. Variable domain in full (rest from reference TRBV5-4 and TRBJ2-7): ETGVTQSPTHLIKTRGQQVTLRCSSQSGHNTVSWYQQALGQGPQFIFQYYREEENGRGNFPPRFSGLQFPNYSSELNVNALELDDSALYLCASSSGYEQYFGPGTRLTVT.

V usage is TRBV5-1 and J usage is TRBJ2-7, with 7 bases lining up with TRBD2. J lost 7 bases, V lost 0 bases, and 7 bases had no gene match. Germline V gene sequence: CDR1 SGHRS, CDR2 YFSETQ. The CDR3 consists of 14 residues. The chain's CDR3 is CASSLAGGPGEQYF. The CDR3 nucleotides are TGCGCCAGCAGCTTGGCGGGGGGTCCAGGAGAGCAGTACTTC.

The chain joins TRBV19 to TRBJ1-5; 9 bases agree with TRBD1. Trimming at V came to 8 bases and at J to 0 bases, leaving 14 bases not matched to a gene. This CDR3 contains 18 residues. Per germline, CDR1 LNHDA and CDR2 SQIVND (reference sequence). The CDR3 region is CASCPGVGQGISNQPQHF. CDR3 sequence (DNA): TGTGCCAGTTGCCCGGGGGTGGGACAGGGAATTAGCAATCAGCCCCAGCATTTT. Together with reference TRBV19 and TRBJ1-5, the CDR3 gives the full variable domain: DGGITQSPKYLFRKEGQNVTLSCEQNLNHDAMYWYRQDPGQGLRLIYYSQIVNDFQKGDIAEGYSVSREKKESFPLTVTSAQKNPTAFYLCASCPGVGQGISNQPQHFGDGTRLSIL.